This T cell receptor beta chain stems from a study of cytomegalovirus exposure and HLA in healthy donors. Study-wide context: Most donors, more than 80% of around 400 genotyped, fell in the Caucasian-associated ancestry cluster. Study findings and constraints: It was 150 to 200 TCR beta chains that were listed as cytomegalovirus-associated.

Note on this clone: What it binds is unknown.

This PCR relied on a set of 60 Vbeta primers and 13 Jbeta primers. Generated by immunoSEQ multiplex PCR, the TCRdb table keeps only in-frame clones and is missing some. Among 95,000 to 150,000 clones listed, less than 85% were seen once. The source material was PBMCs. This clonotype originated in a middle-aged woman in good health and CMV-seronegative.

The CDR3 DNA reads TGTGCCAGCAGCGTGAAAGCGGGGGAGCACAATGAGCAGTTCTTC. It yields the protein CASSVKAGEHNEQFF. V usage is TRBV9 and J usage is TRBJ2-1, with TRBD2 matching 8 bases. Per germline, CDR1 SGDLS and CDR2 YYNGEE. The V segment lost 2 bases and the J segment 5 bases; nucleotides outside the gene matches: 6. This CDR3 has 15 amino acids.